The 11 T cell receptor beta chains given below trace back to one sample, sequenced in a study of blood T cell repertoires in COVID-19. The protocol was immunoSEQ multiplex PCR, while the TCRdb copy is restricted to in-frame clones and leaves out a portion. There are approximately 210,000 clones in the sample; roughly three quarters occur only once, and about 15% lies in the top ten. The specimen sequenced was PBMCs or T cells enriched from blood (not recorded which). Receptors originate from a woman aged 45-60 years with acute COVID-19.

Only a few counts were recorded for this clone. V and J are TRBV16 and TRBJ1-2; TRBD1 matches 8 bases. The CDR3 consists of 14 residues. Germline V gene data show CDR1 as KGHSY and CDR2 as FQNENV. Trimming took 3 bases from V and 5 from J; bases not matched to a gene: 5. The DNA of the CDR3 is TGTGCCAGCAGCCATAGGACAGGGCCGTATGGCTACACCTTC. Its translation is CASSHRTGPYGYTF.

The V and J genes are TRBV6-5 and TRBJ1-1; TRBD1 matches 11 bases. CDR1 and CDR2 from the germline V gene are MNHEY and SVGAGI. J lost 4 bases, V lost 4 bases, and 8 bases had no gene match. This CDR3 is built from 16 residues. In DNA, the CDR3 is TGTGCCAGCAGTTTAATCTTGGACAGGGGGCCCACTGAAGCTTTCTTT. Encoded protein: CASSLILDRGPTEAFF.

As DNA, the CDR3 is TGTGCCAGCAGTTTTGCCGGTGGACAGTCTCTCGGCTACACCTTC. Its protein is CASSFAGGQSLGYTF. This chain connects TRBV28 to TRBJ1-2; perhaps TRBD1 as D (6 bases). CDR3 size: 15 residues. Germline assignment: CDR1 MDHEN and CDR2 SYDVKM. The V end was cut by 3 bases, the J end by 8 bases, with 19 bases between.

This chain joins TRBV7-8 and TRBJ2-4, with D possibly matching TRBD1 (6 bases). This CDR3 has 12 amino acids. The V end lost 5 bases, the J end lost 6 bases, and 8 bases lay between the germline ends. CDR1 is SGHVS and CDR2 is FQNEAQ in the germline V gene. The CDR3 nucleotides read TGTGCCAGCAGCATGGACAGAAACATTCAGTACTTC. Encoded protein: CASSMDRNIQYF.

The CDR3 loop reads CASSFRAYGYTF. For the CDR3, the DNA is TGTGCCAGCAGCTTCAGGGCCTATGGCTACACCTTC. The chain recombines TRBV5-6 with TRBJ1-2; tentatively, D is TRBD1 (5 bases). The CDR3 totals 12 residues. The V and J ends lost 2 bases and 4 bases respectively, with 6 bases between them. The V gene's germline CDR1 is SGHDT and CDR2 YYEEEE.

This chain connects TRBV5-4 to TRBJ1-2; 10 bases map to TRBD1. CDR3 length: 14 residues. Germline CDR1 and CDR2: SGHNT and YYREEE (reference sequence). The V and J ends lost 5 bases and 3 bases, in that order; junction bases with no gene match: 4. CDR3 protein: CASRRQGADYGYTF. The CDR3 coding sequence is TGTGCCAGCAGACGACAGGGGGCCGACTATGGCTACACCTTC.

J is TRBJ2-6 and V is TRBV5-1, with no clear D. Trimming cost V 4 bases and J 4 bases, with 6 bases left between them. The CDR3 length is 13 residues. Germline CDR1 and CDR2: SGHRS and YFSETQ. The CDR3 sequence is CASSPVGANVLTF. Here the CDR3 DNA reads TGCGCCAGCAGCCCAGTAGGGGCCAACGTCCTGACTTTC.

This clone came up many times. The chain has TRBV5-5 and TRBJ1-1; possible D gene TRBD1, 6 bases. The CDR3 is 14 residues long. Germline V gene sequence: CDR1 SGHKS, CDR2 YYEKEE (reference sequence). V lost 4 bases and J 1 base, leaving 11 bases between the germline ends. In nucleotides, the CDR3 is TGTGCCAGCAGCGTCACAGGGCCGAACACTGAAGCTTTCTTT. It encodes CASSVTGPNTEAFF.

This chain links TRBV6-4 with TRBJ2-5; 7 positions agree with TRBD1. Germline V lookup: CDR1 MRHNA, CDR2 SNTAGT. The CDR3 runs 14 residues. V shed 6 bases, J shed 3 bases, and the junction held 7 bases outside the gene matches. CDR3 coding DNA: TGTGCCAGCAGGGACAACAGGGGAAAAGAGACCCAGTACTTC. Amino acids: CASRDNRGKETQYF.

The chain couples TRBV5-1 to TRBJ2-4; D remains ambiguous. CDR1 and CDR2 (germline): SGHRS, YFSETQ. The V gene lost 4 bases and the J gene lost 5 bases, with 13 bases spanning the gap. The CDR3 consists of 14 residues. The CDR3 loop reads CASSPGPPENIQYF. DNA for the CDR3: TGCGCCAGCAGCCCTGGGCCCCCTGAAAACATTCAGTACTTC. The complete variable domain, with remaining parts taken from reference TRBV5-1 and TRBJ2-4, reads KAGVTQTPRYLIKTRGQQVTLSCSPISGHRSVSWYQQTPGQGLQFLFEYFSETQRNKGNFPGRFSGRQFSNSRSEMNVSTLELGDSALYLCASSPGPPENIQYFGAGTRLSVL.

The chain combines TRBV3-1 (or the pseudogene TRBV3-2) with TRBJ2-3, with TRBD2 matching 9 bases. J lost 0 bases, V lost 0 bases, and 7 bases had no gene match. The germline V gene encodes CDR1 LGHDT and CDR2 YNNKEL (reference sequence). CDR3 length: 18 residues. CDR3 sequence: CASSQDWGRGGSTDTQYF. DNA for the CDR3: TGTGCCAGCAGCCAAGACTGGGGGCGGGGGGGAAGCACAGATACGCAGTATTTT.